The 27 T cell receptor beta chains reported below all come from one sample, sequenced in a study of PD-1 blockade in classical Hodgkin lymphoma. Only in-frame clones appear in the TCRdb table, and some are missing; sequencing was by immunoSEQ multiplex PCR. The sample holds 30,000 to 40,000 clones, approximately 90% seen once. Regarding time point: newly diagnosed, previously untreated cHL patient sample. Magnetic negative selection was used to purify CD4+ T cells from thawed PBMCs. Sequenced input: CD4+ T cells from blood. The receptor set was obtained from a human donor with classical Hodgkin lymphoma.

The genes are TRBV7-9 and TRBJ1-2; 7 bases line up with TRBD1. CDR1 and CDR2 (germline): SEHNR, FQNEAQ (reference sequence). J was trimmed by 8 bases and V by 4 bases; bases with no gene match: 25. The CDR3 is 19 amino acids. The CDR3 sequence: CASSSVPLRDSYRYLGYTF. The DNA of the CDR3 is TGTGCCAGCAGCTCAGTACCCCTGAGGGACAGTTACCGCTATTTGGGCTACACCTTC.

The chain combines TRBV19 with TRBJ2-2; unclear D gene. The CDR3 has 14 amino acids. Germline CDR1 LNHDA, CDR2 SQIVND (reference sequence). V was trimmed by 3 bases and J by 1 base, leaving 6 bases between them. The chain's CDR3 is CASSITKNTGELFF. In nucleotides, the CDR3 is TGTGCCAGTAGTATTACGAAGAACACCGGGGAGCTGTTTTTT.

The chain employs TRBV7-9 and TRBJ1-3; D not resolved. This CDR3 has 15 amino acids. Germline-derived CDR1 and CDR2 are SEHNR and FQNEAQ (reference sequence). V lost 2 bases, J lost 4 bases, and 12 bases lay in between. The CDR3 DNA is TGTGCCAGCAGCTTATTGAGCAATATGGGAAACACCATATATTTT. Translating it yields CASSLLSNMGNTIYF.

This sequence joins TRBV10-3 and TRBJ2-1, with 7 bases aligning to TRBD1. The CDR3 spans 12 residues. V gave up 6 bases and J gave up 5 bases; unmatched junction bases: 1. CDR1 and CDR2 (germline): ENHRY, SYGVKD. The CDR3 region is CAISGTDNEQFF. DNA for the CDR3: TGTGCCATCAGCGGGACAGACAATGAGCAGTTCTTC.

The rearrangement uses TRBV6-1 and TRBJ1-3, with D possibly being TRBD1 (5 bases). CDR3 length equals 15 residues. The V end was cut by 6 bases, the J end by 0 bases, with 12 bases between. Looked up from germline, CDR1 is MNHNS and CDR2 is SASEGT. CDR3 nucleotides: TGTGCCAGCAGGGACACCATCCTCTCTGGAAACACCATATATTTT. It is translated as CASRDTILSGNTIYF.

The CDR3 spells CASSSFKGLARKNEQFF. As DNA, the CDR3 is TGTGCCAGTAGTAGCTTCAAGGGACTAGCACGAAAGAATGAGCAGTTCTTC. This chain joins TRBV19 and TRBJ2-1, with 9 bases that match TRBD2. The J segment lost 7 bases and the V segment lost 4 bases, leaving 14 bases of the junction unmatched. There are 17 residues in the CDR3. Per the germline V gene, CDR1 is LNHDA and CDR2 is SQIVND (reference sequence).

The rearrangement joins TRBV29-1 to TRBJ2-1; D is ambiguous. The germline CDR1 and CDR2 sequences are SQVTM and ANQGSEA. V lost 2 bases, J lost 6 bases, and 8 bases lay in between. The CDR3 length is 12 residues. The CDR3 DNA is TGCAGCGTTGAACCTAATTCCAATGAGCAGTTCTTC. Its translation: CSVEPNSNEQFF.

V gene TRBV5-1 combines with J gene TRBJ1-1; D might be TRBD1 (6 bases). The length of the CDR3 is 13 residues. V was cut by 5 bases and J by 4 bases, with 12 bases left in between. Germline-derived CDR1 and CDR2 are SGHRS and YFSETQ. CDR3: CASRRTGTTEAFF. CDR3 DNA: TGCGCCAGCAGGCGTACAGGGACCACTGAAGCTTTCTTT.

The V call is TRBV20-1, the J call TRBJ2-5; D not certain. Germline lookup yields CDR1 DFQATT and CDR2 SNEGSKA (reference sequence). CDR3 length equals 11 residues. V was trimmed by 7 bases and J by 2 bases, leaving 8 bases between them. CDR3 nucleotides: TGCAGTGTTGATGGGCAAGAGACCCAGTACTTC. It translates to CSVDGQETQYF.

V gene TRBV5-4 combines with J gene TRBJ2-5; possibly TRBD2 for D (6 bases). V lost 3 bases to trimming and J lost 5 bases, with 11 bases between them. The CDR3 has 13 amino acids. CDR1 and CDR2 from the germline V gene are SGHNT and YYREEE (reference sequence). Written as DNA, the CDR3 is TGTGCCAGCAGCTCCGCGGGAATGGAGACCCAGTACTTC. Translation: CASSSAGMETQYF.

V is TRBV9 and J is TRBJ2-1, with D perhaps matching TRBD2 (5 bases). From germline, CDR1 is SGDLS and CDR2 YYNGEE. CDR3 length: 12 residues. V lost 4 bases, J lost 6 bases, and 8 bases lay in between. CDR3 sequence reads: CASSRAGNEQFF. The CDR3 DNA reads as TGTGCCAGCAGCCGGGCGGGCAATGAGCAGTTCTTC.

This clone was found a few times. The chain combines TRBV2 with TRBJ1-2; D gene uncertain. In germline, CDR1 is SNHLY, CDR2 FYNNEI. Deletions cut 3 bases from V and 7 bases from J, with 18 bases between. This CDR3 is 15 amino acids long. The CDR3 region has the DNA TGTGCCAGCAGTGAGAGCCCGAGGGAGTTCCTTGGCTACACCTTC. It codes for CASSESPREFLGYTF.

This chain joins TRBV6-5 and TRBJ2-3, with D tentatively TRBD1 (6 bases). The CDR3 totals 13 residues. The germline CDR1 and CDR2 sequences are MNHEY and SVGAGI. V shed 9 bases and J shed 8 bases, with 18 bases lying between them. The CDR3 DNA reads as TGTGCCAGAACGTCAACCCGACAGGCTACGCAGTATTTT. It codes for CARTSTRQATQYF.

V usage is TRBV19 and J usage is TRBJ1-1; possible D gene TRBD1, 5 bases. Germline CDR1 LNHDA, CDR2 SQIVND (reference sequence). The CDR3 extends over 16 amino acids. V was trimmed by 7 bases and J by 5 bases, leaving 23 bases between them. The CDR3 spells CASTNSVGGRGTEAFF. Here the CDR3 DNA reads TGTGCCAGTACCAATTCGGTCGGAGGGCGGGGGACTGAAGCTTTCTTT.

The CDR3: CASSLYGDYEQYF. The CDR3 coding sequence is TGTGCCAGCAGCTTGTACGGGGACTACGAGCAGTACTTC. The chain joins TRBV5-6 to TRBJ2-7; tentative D call: TRBD2 (5 bases). CDR1 and CDR2 (germline): SGHDT, YYEEEE. The CDR3 spans 13 residues. Trimming took 1 base from V and 3 from J, leaving 8 bases between them. The full variable domain, in which reference TRBV5-6 and TRBJ2-7 provide the parts outside the CDR3, is DAGVTQSPTHLIKTRGQQVTLRCSPKSGHDTVSWYQQALGQGPQFIFQYYEEEERQRGNFPDRFSGHQFPNYSSELNVNALLLGDSALYLCASSLYGDYEQYFGPGTRLTVT.

This chain uses TRBV21-1 with TRBJ1-4; no DNA check was done on the table's D call, TRBD1. TRBV21-1 is annotated as a pseudogene. This CDR3 comprises 16 residues. The CDR3 sequence: CASSDRDRGWDEKLFF. CDR3 sequence (DNA): TGTGCCAGCAGCGATCGGGACAGGGGATGGGACGAAAAACTGTTTTTT.

The chain joins TRBV23-1 to TRBJ2-1; unclear D gene. TRBV23-1 is filed as an ORF, its function uncertain. There are 15 residues in the CDR3. Trimming took 4 bases from V and 3 from J, leaving 13 bases between them. The CDR3: CASSLVSSIYNEQFF. CDR3 nucleotide sequence: TGCGCCAGCAGTCTGGTTAGCTCTATCTACAATGAGCAGTTCTTC.

The rearrangement links TRBV18 to TRBJ2-7; 8 positions agree with TRBD1. The germline V gene encodes CDR1 KGHSH and CDR2 LQKENI. Trimming removed 4 bases from V and 7 bases from J; junction bases left unmatched: 3. The CDR3 is 12 amino acids. DNA of the CDR3: TGTGCCAGCTCACTCGACAGGGGTGAGCAGTACTTC. Translating gives CASSLDRGEQYF. The full variable domain, with the rest looked up from reference TRBV18 and TRBJ2-7, is NAGVMQNPRHLVRRRGQEARLRCSPMKGHSHVYWYRQLPEEGLKFMVYLQKENIIDESGMPKERFSAEFPKEGPSILRIQQVVRGDSAAYFCASSLDRGEQYFGPGTRLTVT.

This rearrangement joins TRBV28 to TRBJ1-4, with 8 bases matching TRBD1. The CDR3 contains 15 residues. Per germline, CDR1 MDHEN and CDR2 SYDVKM. With 4 bases clipped from V and 7 bases from J, the junction kept 8 bases outside the gene matches. In DNA form, the CDR3 reads TGTGCCAGCAGTTCGACAGGGGCCAGCGGTGAAAAACTGTTTTTT. It codes for CASSSTGASGEKLFF.

The chain combines TRBV5-6 with TRBJ2-6; possibly TRBD2 for D (5 bases). Germline-derived CDR1 and CDR2 are SGHDT and YYEEEE. The CDR3 loop spans 14 amino acids. The V gene lost 3 bases and the J gene lost 7 bases, with 11 bases spanning the gap. The CDR3 loop is CASSSRLSANVLTF. CDR3 nucleotides: TGTGCCAGCAGCTCCAGACTATCCGCCAACGTCCTGACTTTC.

The chain is built from TRBV7-2 and TRBJ1-5, with 8 bases matching TRBD1. This CDR3 has 15 amino acids. The V gene end was trimmed by 5 bases and the J gene end by 6 bases; junction bases not matched to a gene: 9. The V gene's germline CDR1 is SGHTA and CDR2 FQGNSA. CDR3 nucleotides: TGTGCCAGCAGCCCCCGGACAGGGAAGGCTCAGCCCCAGCATTTT. Translating gives CASSPRTGKAQPQHF.

J is TRBJ2-3 and V is TRBV18; 10 bases are a match to TRBD2. V lost 3 bases to trimming and J lost 4 bases; unmatched junction nucleotides: 13. The CDR3 runs to 18 residues. Germline lookup yields CDR1 KGHSH and CDR2 LQKENI. CDR3 DNA sequence: TGTGCCAGCTCACCGCTCGCCCCGGGACTAGCGAAGTCAGATACGCAGTATTTT. This translates into CASSPLAPGLAKSDTQYF.

J is TRBJ1-1 and V is TRBV19; the match to TRBD1 covers 10 bases. V shed 7 bases, J shed 11 bases, and the junction held 16 bases outside the gene matches. Germline V gives CDR1 LNHDA, CDR2 SQIVND (reference sequence). The CDR3 extends over 15 amino acids. The CDR3 protein is CASTQIDRDRGTAFF. The CDR3 DNA follows: TGTGCCAGTACCCAGATCGACCGGGACAGGGGCACGGCTTTCTTT.

The chain's CDR3 is CASSLDGVIYNEQFF. In nucleotides, the CDR3 is TGTGCCAGCAGCTTAGATGGGGTTATATACAATGAGCAGTTCTTC. The chain carries TRBV7-2 and TRBJ2-1, with unresolved D. Deletions cut 1 base from V and 4 bases from J, with 11 bases between. Germline V gene lookup returns CDR1 SGHTA and CDR2 FQGNSA. This CDR3 has 15 residues. The entire variable domain, with the rest obtained from reference TRBV7-2 and TRBJ2-1, is as follows: GAGVSQSPSNKVTEKGKDVELRCDPISGHTALYWYRQSLGQGLEFLIYFQGNSAPDKSGLPSDRFSAERTGGSVSTLTIQRTQQEDSAVYLCASSLDGVIYNEQFFGPGTRLTVL.

The chain uses TRBV15 and TRBJ2-7, with 10 bases lining up with TRBD2. CDR1 is LNHNV, CDR2 YYDKDF, per germline (reference sequence). Losses at the gene ends were 4 bases for V and 7 bases for J; bases not matched to a gene: 10. The CDR3 spans 15 residues. CDR3 residues: CATSKSRLAGEEQYF. In DNA form, the CDR3 reads TGTGCCACCAGCAAAAGTCGTCTAGCGGGAGAGGAGCAGTACTTC.

The rearrangement links TRBV7-3 to TRBJ2-7; D is uncertain. V lost 2 bases and J 3 bases, leaving 5 bases between the germline ends. The CDR3 covers 12 residues. Germline CDR1 SGHTA, CDR2 FQGTGA. The CDR3 DNA reads as TGTGCCAGCAGCTTACTGGGCTACGAGCAGTACTTC. It yields the protein CASSLLGYEQYF.

This clone was counted once. Sequence at one end of the junction differs from germline and may be a read error. Here the CDR3 DNA reads TGTGCCAGCAGCACCAACCCCGGGACAGGGGGCTTCTTCCATCCGGGCTTC. Translating it yields CASSTNPGTGGFFHPGF. The gene calls are TRBV9 and TRBJ1-2; 12 nucleotides align to TRBD1. The CDR3 totals 17 residues. The germline CDR1 and CDR2 sequences are SGDLS and YYNGEE.